This T cell receptor (beta chain) originates from a study of Tregs in tolerant kidney transplant recipients. On the study more broadly: Mixed chimerism was transient after nonmyeloablative marrow transplants from related graft donors.

Turning to this clone: As yet, its antigen is unknown. The read ends 3 residues early relative to the CDR3; the germline J gene fills the gap.

Germline V gene sequence: CDR1 SEHNR, CDR2 FQNEAQ (reference sequence). Trimming cost V 8 bases and J 3 bases, with 16 bases left between them. This CDR3 is 14 amino acids long. Regarding the study as a whole: Expanding Tregs on activated donor B cells appeared to best identify donor-specific TCRbeta clones.

TCRdb keeps only in-frame clones here, not all; method: immunoSEQ multiplex PCR. The table lists 50,000 or so clones, with 0.8% to 1% in the top ten. Unstimulated regulatory T cells (CD4+CD25+CD127-), CD4+CD25- non-regulatory cells, CD4 and CD8 cells were FACS-sorted from thawed PBMCs. The sequenced sample was CD4+ T cells from blood, obtained before the transplant. The chain is built from TRBV7-9 and TRBJ1-1; D not certain. The sequence derives from a human donor who received a combined kidney and bone marrow transplant. CDR3 DNA, as far as it was read: TGTGCCAGCCGGGTAGCCGTCGGGGACACTGAA. Protein product: CASRVAVGDTE. The whole CDR3 reads CASRVAVGDTEAFF.